This entry is about one T cell receptor (beta chain). The data originate from a study of brain T cells in children with intractable seizures. Libraries were prepared by immunoSEQ multiplex PCR; TCRdb keeps only in-frame clonotypes and omits some of them. This sample has about 80,000 clones, with around nine tenths found just once. The sequence came from a girl aged 2-10 years with Rasmussen encephalitis and intractable seizures. The material was peripheral blood, obtained at surgery.

CDR3 loop: CASLSGRTTEAFF. In DNA form, the CDR3 reads TGTGCCAGCTTAAGTGGGCGGACCACTGAAGCTTTCTTT. The J gene is TRBJ1-1, the V gene TRBV5-6; D gene ambiguous. Germline assignment: CDR1 SGHDT and CDR2 YYEEEE. Trimming stripped 7 bases from V and 4 bases from J, with 14 bases between. The CDR3 contains 13 residues.